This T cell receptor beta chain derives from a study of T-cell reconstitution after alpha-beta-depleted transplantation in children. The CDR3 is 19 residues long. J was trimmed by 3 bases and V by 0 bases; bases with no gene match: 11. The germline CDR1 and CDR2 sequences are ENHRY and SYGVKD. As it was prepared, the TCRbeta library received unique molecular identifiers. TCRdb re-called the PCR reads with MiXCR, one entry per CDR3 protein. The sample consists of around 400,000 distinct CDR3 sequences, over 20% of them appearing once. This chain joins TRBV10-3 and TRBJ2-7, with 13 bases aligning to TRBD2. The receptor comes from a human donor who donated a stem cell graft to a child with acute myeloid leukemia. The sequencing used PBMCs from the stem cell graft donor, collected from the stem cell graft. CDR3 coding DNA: TGTGCCATCAGTGAGTCCCCGACTAGCGGGAGGCCCCTGGACTACGAGCAGTACTTC. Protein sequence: CAISESPTSGRPLDYEQYF.